The 31 T cell receptor beta chains in this list originate from one sample, sequenced in a study of glioma-infiltrating T cells after dendritic cell vaccination. Measured with immunoSEQ multiplex PCR; TCRdb has only the in-frame clones, and not every one. The sample holds more than 85,000 clones, approximately 87% seen once. The starting material was blood, obtained before dendritic cell vaccination. The receptors stem from a human donor with glioblastoma.

The genes are TRBV7-2 and TRBJ2-7; 13 positions agree with TRBD2. V dropped 5 bases and J dropped 6; count of bases not matched to a gene: 13. Germline V gene lookup returns CDR1 SGHTA and CDR2 FQGNSA. The CDR3 loop spans 17 amino acids. CDR3 amino acids: CASSGPTGTSGTLEQYF. DNA for the CDR3: TGTGCCAGCAGCGGCCCTACCGGGACTAGCGGGACGCTCGAGCAGTACTTC.

The chain is built from TRBV5-1 and TRBJ2-2; maybe TRBD2 (6 bases). Trimming left V 4 bases short and J 0 bases short, with 16 bases between. Germline-derived CDR1 and CDR2 are SGHRS and YFSETQ. There are 17 residues in the CDR3. The CDR3 loop reads CASSPGWRGPNTGELFF. The CDR3 DNA sequence: TGCGCCAGCAGCCCAGGGTGGAGGGGACCGAACACCGGGGAGCTGTTTTTT.

The V and J genes are TRBV30 and TRBJ2-3; 9 bases fit TRBD2. Trimming removed 0 bases from V and 2 bases from J; junction bases left unmatched: 6. CDR1 is GTSNPN and CDR2 is SVGIG in the germline V gene (reference sequence). The CDR3 totals 16 residues. CDR3 in amino acids: CAWSVGTSSYTDTQYF. CDR3 coding DNA: TGTGCCTGGAGTGTAGGGACTAGCTCCTACACAGATACGCAGTATTTT.

This chain links TRBV5-1 with TRBJ1-2; D uncertain. Germline V CDR1 and CDR2: SGHRS, YFSETQ. The V gene lost 5 bases and the J gene lost 11 bases, with 19 bases spanning the gap. This CDR3 has 13 amino acids. In nucleotides, the CDR3 is TGCGCCAGCAGATCAGACGGGTCGCAAATATACACCTTC. Protein: CASRSDGSQIYTF.

This chain uses TRBV4-1 with TRBJ2-7; D not resolved. Between the trimmed V and J ends, which lost 0 bases and 4 bases, there was a span of 10 bases. The CDR3 spans 14 residues. The germline V gene has CDR1 MGHRA and CDR2 YSYEKL. CDR3 in DNA: TGCGCCAGCAGCCAAGATCTACGTTCTTACGAGCAGTACTTC. This gives the protein CASSQDLRSYEQYF.

The CDR3 sequence: CASSHGGLNTEAFF. CDR3 in DNA: TGTGCCAGCAGCCACGGCGGCCTGAACACTGAAGCTTTCTTT. The rearrangement links TRBV11-3 to TRBJ1-1; no firm D call. The CDR3 is 14 amino acids. The ends were cut back, 5 bases at V and 0 bases at J, with 10 bases in the middle. CDR1 and CDR2 from the germline V gene are SGHNT and YENEEA.

The chain employs TRBV10-3 and TRBJ2-3; TRBD1 might be the D (5 bases). This CDR3 has 16 residues. Germline V lookup: CDR1 ENHRY, CDR2 SYGVKD. The germline V and J ends were trimmed by 0 bases and 4 bases, with 14 bases remaining between them. The CDR3 DNA is TGTGCCATCAGTGAGTCGATTTCTTCAGGGTCAGATACGCAGTATTTT. It specifies CAISESISSGSDTQYF.

The chain recombines TRBV15 with TRBJ1-2, with D possibly being TRBD1 (6 bases). This CDR3 is built from 14 residues. Looked up from germline, CDR1 is LNHNV and CDR2 is YYDKDF (reference sequence). The V and J ends lost 5 bases and 3 bases respectively, with 13 bases between them. The CDR3: CATSGPGQHYGYTF. CDR3 bases: TGTGCCACCAGCGGACCAGGACAGCACTATGGCTACACCTTC.

This sequence joins TRBV4-1 and TRBJ1-2; D remains ambiguous. Trimming cost V 0 bases and J 8 bases, with 13 bases left between them. CDR3 length: 14 residues. Germline CDR1 reads MGHRA; CDR2 reads YSYEKL. The CDR3 spells CASSQDGVYRGYTF. The DNA for the CDR3 is TGCGCCAGCAGCCAAGACGGAGTATATCGGGGCTACACCTTC.

The CDR3 reads CASIRAVATNEKLFF. DNA of the CDR3: TGTGCCAGCATCCGCGCGGTGGCAACTAATGAAAAACTGTTTTTT. The chain uses TRBV2 and TRBJ1-4; D remains ambiguous. V shed 7 bases and J shed 0 bases, with 12 bases lying between them. Germline CDR1 is SNHLY and CDR2 is FYNNEI. The CDR3 extends over 15 amino acids.

The chain links TRBV6-5 to TRBJ2-1; D may be TRBD2 (7 bases). Deletions cut 2 bases from V and 7 bases from J, with 12 bases between. Per the germline V gene, CDR1 is MNHEY and CDR2 is SVGAGI. The CDR3 sequence is 14 residues long. CDR3 protein: CASSYAEGGNEQFF. CDR3 nucleotides: TGTGCCAGCAGTTACGCCGAGGGGGGGAATGAGCAGTTCTTC.

The V gene is TRBV5-1, the J gene TRBJ2-3; D perhaps matches TRBD1 (6 bases). Between the trimmed V and J ends, which lost 4 bases and 4 bases, there was a span of 16 bases. This CDR3 has 15 amino acids. Looked up from germline, CDR1 is SGHRS and CDR2 is YFSETQ. The CDR3 loop reads CASSTGTSGPDTQYF. The CDR3 region has the DNA TGCGCCAGCAGCACAGGGACCTCAGGTCCAGATACGCAGTATTTT.

V gene TRBV11-3 combines with J gene TRBJ2-7; the D gene is possibly TRBD1 (6 bases). The V end lost 1 base, the J end lost 3 bases, and 13 bases lay between the germline ends. The CDR3 covers 15 residues. Germline V gene sequence: CDR1 SGHNT, CDR2 YENEEA. This CDR3 reads CASSLVRGSSYEQYF. CDR3 coding DNA: TGTGCCAGCAGCTTAGTCAGGGGCTCCAGCTACGAGCAGTACTTC.

The V and J genes are TRBV5-1 and TRBJ1-1; 7 bases line up with TRBD1. The CDR3 covers 14 residues. The ends lost 4 bases at V and 3 bases at J; junction bases unmatched: 6. Germline CDR1 SGHRS, CDR2 YFSETQ. CDR3 amino acids: CASSSRDSYTEAFF. CDR3 nucleotide sequence: TGCGCCAGCAGCAGCCGGGACAGCTACACTGAAGCTTTCTTT.

The chain employs TRBV4-1 and TRBJ2-3, with 9 bases that match TRBD1. Germline assignment: CDR1 MGHRA and CDR2 YSYEKL. The CDR3 has 14 residues. The junction had 3 bases not matched to a gene; V was cut back by 4 bases and J by 4 bases. In DNA form, the CDR3 reads TGCGCCAGCAGCCGGGACAGGGTTTCAGATACGCAGTATTTT. Amino acids: CASSRDRVSDTQYF.

The V call is TRBV29-1, the J call TRBJ2-3; D is possibly TRBD1 (5 bases). Trimming removed 7 bases at V and 6 bases at J, with 8 bases between. This CDR3 contains 10 residues. The germline V gene encodes CDR1 SQVTM and CDR2 ANQGSEA. CDR3 sequence reads: CSGGLDTQYF. CDR3 DNA sequence: TGCAGCGGGGGCTTGGATACGCAGTATTTT.

The chain employs TRBV6-1 and TRBJ2-5, with 11 bases that match TRBD2. The CDR3 has 15 amino acids. Germline CDR1 and CDR2: MNHNS and SASEGT. Unmatched junction bases numbered 6, after V lost 4 bases and J lost 5 bases. CDR3 coding DNA: TGTGCCAGCAGTGTTAGCGGGAGGGAGGCCGAGACCCAGTACTTC. Translation gives CASSVSGREAETQYF.

This clone was counted only a few times. The gene calls are TRBV29-1 and TRBJ2-2; TRBD1 agrees at 12 bases. Germline V gene lookup returns CDR1 SQVTM and CDR2 ANQGSEA. The CDR3 contains 16 residues. J was trimmed by 4 bases and V by 1 base; bases with no gene match: 4. The CDR3, as DNA: TGCAGCGTTGAAGTGGGACAGGGGGCATTCACCGGGGAGCTGTTTTTT. Its translation is CSVEVGQGAFTGELFF.

This chain uses TRBV11-3 with TRBJ2-5; D is possibly TRBD2 (5 bases). The CDR3 extends over 16 amino acids. The germline V gene has CDR1 SGHNT and CDR2 YENEEA. Trimming cost V 0 bases and J 3 bases, with 14 bases left between them. The chain's CDR3 is CASSLDLPRAEETQYF. The CDR3 bases are TGTGCCAGCAGCTTAGATCTTCCTCGAGCGGAAGAGACCCAGTACTTC.

The chain recombines TRBV5-1 with TRBJ1-6; D ambiguous. The CDR3 contains 14 residues. Deletions cut 0 bases from V and 5 bases from J, with 6 bases between. Germline CDR1 SGHRS, CDR2 YFSETQ. The CDR3 sequence: CASSLVQDNSPLHF. The CDR3 nucleotides are TGCGCCAGCAGCTTGGTGCAGGATAATTCACCCCTCCACTTT.

The chain has TRBV6-1 and TRBJ2-7, with 10 bases aligning to TRBD1. V dropped 7 bases and J dropped 6; count of bases not matched to a gene: 6. Germline CDR1 MNHNS, CDR2 SASEGT. There are 13 residues in the CDR3. CDR3 in amino acids: CASNRDRGSEQYF. Written as DNA, the CDR3 is TGTGCCAGCAACCGGGACAGGGGCTCCGAGCAGTACTTC.

This clone was seen only once. The DNA of the CDR3 is TGTGCCAGCAGTCCTAGTTGGGAGACCCAGTACTTC. As protein: CASSPSWETQYF. The V call is TRBV11-3, the J call TRBJ2-5; no clear D gene. Trimming removed 6 bases at V and 5 bases at J, with 10 bases between. Germline CDR1 reads SGHNT; CDR2 reads YENEEA. The CDR3 is 12 residues long.

The chain carries TRBV6-6 and TRBJ1-2; TRBD1 is a possible D gene (5 bases). Trimming stripped 2 bases from V and 2 bases from J, with 15 bases between. Germline V lookup: CDR1 MNHNY, CDR2 SVGAGI (reference sequence). The CDR3 loop spans 16 amino acids. CDR3 amino acids: CASSYVETWGNYGYTF. As DNA, the CDR3 is TGTGCCAGCAGTTACGTGGAAACCTGGGGCAACTATGGCTACACCTTC.

The chain links TRBV7-9 to TRBJ1-2; D is possibly TRBD1 (5 bases). The germline V gene encodes CDR1 SEHNR and CDR2 FQNEAQ (reference sequence). Trimming cost V 2 bases and J 4 bases, with 14 bases left between them. This CDR3 is built from 15 residues. Here the CDR3 reads CASSLTVGGFYGYTF. The CDR3 DNA sequence: TGTGCCAGCAGCTTAACCGTTGGGGGGTTCTATGGCTACACCTTC. The whole variable domain, filled in from reference TRBV7-9 and TRBJ1-2, reads DTGVSQNPRHKITKRGQNVTFRCDPISEHNRLYWYRQTLGQGPEFLTYFQNEAQLEKSRLLSDRFSAERPKGSFSTLEIQRTEQGDSAMYLCASSLTVGGFYGYTFGSGTRLTVV.

The V call is TRBV29-1, the J call TRBJ1-5, with D perhaps matching TRBD1 (6 bases). This CDR3 has 14 residues. V lost 6 bases to trimming and J lost 3 bases, with 15 bases between them. Germline assignment: CDR1 SQVTM and CDR2 ANQGSEA. CDR3 protein: CSVLVDSNNQPQHF. The CDR3 DNA reads TGCAGCGTGCTGGTGGACAGCAACAATCAGCCCCAGCATTTT.

The rearrangement uses TRBV5-4 and TRBJ2-1; 7 positions match TRBD1. The CDR3 is 13 amino acids. Trimming cost V 10 bases and J 8 bases; bases outside gene matches: 12. The germline V gene encodes CDR1 SGHNT and CDR2 YYREEE (reference sequence). The CDR3 nucleotides read TGTGCCTTCACCCCAGGGGGTTATGATGAGCAGTTCTTC. Residues: CAFTPGGYDEQFF.

The V gene is TRBV2, the J gene TRBJ1-1, with D possibly TRBD1 on 5 matching bases. The CDR3 is made up of 13 amino acids. Germline CDR1 reads SNHLY; CDR2 reads FYNNEI. Trimming shortened V by 7 bases and J by 1 base, and 10 bases separated the two germline ends. The CDR3 DNA reads TGTGCCAGCATTACCGACAGGAACACTGAAGCTTTCTTT. Amino acids: CASITDRNTEAFF.

The chain joins TRBV7-2 to TRBJ2-7; maybe TRBD1 (5 bases). V was cut by 1 base and J by 12 bases, with 16 bases left in between. Germline CDR1 and CDR2: SGHTA and FQGNSA. The CDR3 is made up of 13 amino acids. The CDR3 is CASSLGGSQRGYF. In DNA form, the CDR3 reads TGTGCCAGCAGCTTAGGTGGCAGTCAAAGGGGGTACTTC.

J is TRBJ2-7 and V is TRBV7-2, with 7 bases matching TRBD2. This CDR3 spans 14 amino acids. V lost 4 bases, J lost 3 bases, and 6 bases stayed unmatched. Germline V gives CDR1 SGHTA, CDR2 FQGNSA. This CDR3 reads CASSSGTINYEQYF. The CDR3 nucleotides read TGTGCCAGCAGCTCTGGGACTATCAACTACGAGCAGTACTTC.

This chain's CDR3 is CSVERGGPLRGTQYF. The CDR3 region has the DNA TGCAGCGTTGAGAGAGGAGGTCCCCTCAGGGGGACCCAGTACTTC. The V call is TRBV29-1, the J call TRBJ2-5; maybe TRBD1 (6 bases). CDR3 length: 15 amino acids. Germline V gene lookup returns CDR1 SQVTM and CDR2 ANQGSEA. Trimming left V 3 bases short and J 7 bases short, with 21 bases between.

V gene TRBV2 combines with J gene TRBJ2-3; D may be TRBD2 (6 bases). The CDR3 length is 15 residues. Per the germline V gene, CDR1 is SNHLY and CDR2 is FYNNEI. The germline V and J ends were trimmed by 3 bases and 3 bases, with 13 bases remaining between them. The CDR3 coding sequence is TGTGCCAGCAGTGAGTTTCGGGAGTGGACAGATACGCAGTATTTT. Translating gives CASSEFREWTDTQYF.